This T cell receptor (beta chain) emerged from a study of cytomegalovirus exposure and HLA in healthy donors. J gave up 4 bases and V 4 bases, and 7 bases lay outside the gene matches. From germline, CDR1 is SGHKS and CDR2 YYEKEE (reference sequence). This CDR3 has 15 amino acids. Primers included in the PCR were 60 Vbeta and 13 Jbeta primers. Here immunoSEQ multiplex PCR was the method, and the copy in TCRdb shows in-frame clones only, minus some. Among 150,000 to 180,000 clones listed, 60% to 85% were seen once. Overall study results and limits: A previous analysis found most TCR beta V segments productive roughly 87% or roughly 30% of the time. Follow-up analysis seemed to connect common viral pathogens with several of the most significant clusters identified.

This clone was found a few times. The antigen is not known. This TCR derives from a middle-aged woman in good health and CMV-seronegative. The sequencing sample was made of PBMCs. This rearrangement joins TRBV5-5 to TRBJ2-7; TRBD1 aligns across 11 bases. For the CDR3, the DNA is TGTGCCAGCAGCCTAGGTGGACAGGGGGCTTACGAGCAGTACTTC. Translating it yields CASSLGGQGAYEQYF.